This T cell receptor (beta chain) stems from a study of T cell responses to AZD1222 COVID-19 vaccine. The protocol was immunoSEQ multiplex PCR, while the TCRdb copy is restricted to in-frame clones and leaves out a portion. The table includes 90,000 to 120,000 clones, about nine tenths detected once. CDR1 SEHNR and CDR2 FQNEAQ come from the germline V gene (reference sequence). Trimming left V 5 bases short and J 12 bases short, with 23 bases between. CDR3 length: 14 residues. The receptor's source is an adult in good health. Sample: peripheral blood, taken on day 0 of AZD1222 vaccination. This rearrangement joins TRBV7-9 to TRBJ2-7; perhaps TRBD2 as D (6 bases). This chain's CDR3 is CASSPPGTHGGWYF. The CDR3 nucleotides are TGTGCCAGCAGCCCTCCCGGGACTCACGGAGGATGGTACTTC.